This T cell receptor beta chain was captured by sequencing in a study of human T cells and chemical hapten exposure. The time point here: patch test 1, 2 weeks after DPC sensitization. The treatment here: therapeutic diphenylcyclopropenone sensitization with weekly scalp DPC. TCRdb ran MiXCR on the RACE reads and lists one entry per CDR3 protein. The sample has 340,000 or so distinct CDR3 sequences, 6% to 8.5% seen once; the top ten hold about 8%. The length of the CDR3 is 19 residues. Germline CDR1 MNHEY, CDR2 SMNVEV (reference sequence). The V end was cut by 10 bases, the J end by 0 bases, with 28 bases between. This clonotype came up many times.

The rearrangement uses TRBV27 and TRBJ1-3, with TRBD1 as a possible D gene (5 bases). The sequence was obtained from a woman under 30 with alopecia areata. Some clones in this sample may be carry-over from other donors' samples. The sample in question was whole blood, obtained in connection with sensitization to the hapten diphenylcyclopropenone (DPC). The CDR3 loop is CAMLDQPPDTRSSGNTIYF. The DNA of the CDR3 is TGTGCCATGCTAGATCAACCCCCGGACACCCGTAGCTCTGGAAACACCATATATTTT.